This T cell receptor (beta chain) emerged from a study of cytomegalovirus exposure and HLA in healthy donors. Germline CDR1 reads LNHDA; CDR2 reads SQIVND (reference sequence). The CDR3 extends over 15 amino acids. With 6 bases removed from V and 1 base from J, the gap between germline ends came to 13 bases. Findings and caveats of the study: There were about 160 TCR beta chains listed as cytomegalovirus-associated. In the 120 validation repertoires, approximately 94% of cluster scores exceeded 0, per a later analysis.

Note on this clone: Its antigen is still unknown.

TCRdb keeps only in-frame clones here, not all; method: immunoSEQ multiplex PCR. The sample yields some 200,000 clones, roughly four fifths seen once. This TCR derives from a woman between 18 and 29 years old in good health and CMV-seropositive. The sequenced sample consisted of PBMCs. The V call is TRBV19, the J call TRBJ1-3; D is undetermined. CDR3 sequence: CASSLKTESGNTIYF. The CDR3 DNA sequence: TGTGCCAGTAGCCTTAAGACTGAGTCTGGAAACACCATATATTTT.